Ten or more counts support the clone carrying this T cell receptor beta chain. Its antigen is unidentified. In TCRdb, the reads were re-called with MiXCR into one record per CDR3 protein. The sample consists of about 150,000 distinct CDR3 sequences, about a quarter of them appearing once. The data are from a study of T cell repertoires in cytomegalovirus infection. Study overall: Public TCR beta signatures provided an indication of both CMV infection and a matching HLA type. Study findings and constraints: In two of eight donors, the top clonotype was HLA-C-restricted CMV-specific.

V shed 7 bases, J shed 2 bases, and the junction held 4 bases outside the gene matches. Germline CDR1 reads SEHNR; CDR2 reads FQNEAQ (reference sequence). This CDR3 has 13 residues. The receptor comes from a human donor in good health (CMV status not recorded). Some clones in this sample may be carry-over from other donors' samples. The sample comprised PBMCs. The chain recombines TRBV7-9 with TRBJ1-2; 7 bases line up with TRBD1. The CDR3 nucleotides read TGTGCCAGCACCTTGGGACAGAACTATGGCTACACCTTC. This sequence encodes CASTLGQNYGYTF.